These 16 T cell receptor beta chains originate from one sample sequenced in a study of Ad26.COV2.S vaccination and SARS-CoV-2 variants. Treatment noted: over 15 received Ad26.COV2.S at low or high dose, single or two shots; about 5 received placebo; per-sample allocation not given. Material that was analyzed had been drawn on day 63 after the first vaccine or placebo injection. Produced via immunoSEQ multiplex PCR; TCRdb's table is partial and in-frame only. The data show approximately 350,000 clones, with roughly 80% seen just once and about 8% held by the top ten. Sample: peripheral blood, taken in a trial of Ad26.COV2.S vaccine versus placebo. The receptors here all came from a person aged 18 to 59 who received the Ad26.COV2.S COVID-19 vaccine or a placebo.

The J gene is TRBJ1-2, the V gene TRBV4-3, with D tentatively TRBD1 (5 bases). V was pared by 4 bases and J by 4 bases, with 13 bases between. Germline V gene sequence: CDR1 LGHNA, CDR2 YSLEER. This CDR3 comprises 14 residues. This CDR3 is CASSPEGGVYGYTF. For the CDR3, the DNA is TGCGCCAGCAGCCCCGAAGGAGGGGTCTATGGCTACACCTTC.

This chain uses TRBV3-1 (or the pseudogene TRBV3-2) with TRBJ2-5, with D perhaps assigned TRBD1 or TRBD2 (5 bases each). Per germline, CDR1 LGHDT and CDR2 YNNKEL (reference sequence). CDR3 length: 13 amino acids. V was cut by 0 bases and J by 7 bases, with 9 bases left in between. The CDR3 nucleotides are TGTGCCAGCAGCCAAGATGAGGGGAGGACCCAGTACTTC. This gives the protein CASSQDEGRTQYF.

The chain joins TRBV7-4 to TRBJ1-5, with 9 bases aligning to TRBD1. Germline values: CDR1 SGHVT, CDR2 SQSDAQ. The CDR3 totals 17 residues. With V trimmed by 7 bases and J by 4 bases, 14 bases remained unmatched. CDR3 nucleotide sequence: TGTGCCAGCACCCAAAAGGGGGGACAGGGAAAGAATCAGCCCCAGCATTTT. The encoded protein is CASTQKGGQGKNQPQHF.

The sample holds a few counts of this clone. Here the CDR3 DNA reads TGTGCCAGCAGCTTATCACCAGGGACTTCTCAAGAGACCCAGTACTTC. Translating it yields CASSLSPGTSQETQYF. The chain is built from TRBV7-3 and TRBJ2-5; maybe TRBD2 (6 bases). Per the germline V gene, CDR1 is SGHTA and CDR2 is FQGTGA. V was clipped by 2 bases and J by 2 bases, with 15 bases between them. The CDR3 is 16 amino acids.

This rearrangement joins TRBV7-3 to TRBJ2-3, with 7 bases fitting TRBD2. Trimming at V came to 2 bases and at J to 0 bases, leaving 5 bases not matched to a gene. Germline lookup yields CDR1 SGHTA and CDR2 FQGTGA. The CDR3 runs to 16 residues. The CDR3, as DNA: TGTGCCAGCAGCTTAGCGGCGGGAGTAAGCACAGATACGCAGTATTTT. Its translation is CASSLAAGVSTDTQYF.

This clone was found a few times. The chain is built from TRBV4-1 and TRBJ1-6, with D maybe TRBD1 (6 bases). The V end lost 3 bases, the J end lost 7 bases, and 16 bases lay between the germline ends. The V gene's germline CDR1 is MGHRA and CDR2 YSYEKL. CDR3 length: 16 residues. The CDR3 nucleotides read TGCGCCAGCAGCCAGCCGACCAGGGGTATCAATTCACCCCTCCACTTT. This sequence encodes CASSQPTRGINSPLHF.

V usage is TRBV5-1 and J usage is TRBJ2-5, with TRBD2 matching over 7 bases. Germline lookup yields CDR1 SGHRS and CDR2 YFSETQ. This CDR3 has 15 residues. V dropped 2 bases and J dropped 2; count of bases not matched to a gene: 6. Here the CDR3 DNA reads TGCGCCAGCAGCTTTCCAGGGAGGGAACAAGAGACCCAGTACTTC. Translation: CASSFPGREQETQYF.

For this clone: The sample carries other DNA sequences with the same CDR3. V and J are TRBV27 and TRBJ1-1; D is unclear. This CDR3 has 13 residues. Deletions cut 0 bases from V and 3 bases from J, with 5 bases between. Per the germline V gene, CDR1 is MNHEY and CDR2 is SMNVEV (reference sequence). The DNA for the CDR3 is TGTGCCAGCAGTTTATCGGCGGACACTGAAGCTTTCTTT. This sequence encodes CASSLSADTEAFF.

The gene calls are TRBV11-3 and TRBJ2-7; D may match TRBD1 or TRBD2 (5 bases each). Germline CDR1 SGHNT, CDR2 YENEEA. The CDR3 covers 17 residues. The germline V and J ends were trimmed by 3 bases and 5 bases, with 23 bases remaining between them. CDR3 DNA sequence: TGTGCCAGCAGCTTCCAAGGGACGGAAGTGAGTGTGCACGAGCAGTACTTC. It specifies CASSFQGTEVSVHEQYF.

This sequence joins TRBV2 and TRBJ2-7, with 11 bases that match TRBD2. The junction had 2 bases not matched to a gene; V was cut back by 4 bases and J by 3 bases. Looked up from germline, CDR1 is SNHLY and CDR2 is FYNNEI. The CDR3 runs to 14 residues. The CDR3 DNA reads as TGTGCCAGCAGTGGCGGGACTAGCGGCTACGAGCAGTACTTC. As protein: CASSGGTSGYEQYF.

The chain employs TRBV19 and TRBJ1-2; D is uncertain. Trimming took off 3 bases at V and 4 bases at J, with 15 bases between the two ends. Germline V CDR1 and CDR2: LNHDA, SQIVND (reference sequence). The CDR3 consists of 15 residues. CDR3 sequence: CASSMGVGWAYGYTF. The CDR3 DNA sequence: TGTGCCAGTAGTATGGGCGTGGGGTGGGCCTATGGCTACACCTTC.

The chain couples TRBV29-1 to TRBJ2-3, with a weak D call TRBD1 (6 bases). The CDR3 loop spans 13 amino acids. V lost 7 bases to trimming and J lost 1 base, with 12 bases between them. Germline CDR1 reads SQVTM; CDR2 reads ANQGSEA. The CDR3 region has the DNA TGCAGCGGAAAACGACAGGGCACAGATACGCAGTATTTT. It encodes CSGKRQGTDTQYF.

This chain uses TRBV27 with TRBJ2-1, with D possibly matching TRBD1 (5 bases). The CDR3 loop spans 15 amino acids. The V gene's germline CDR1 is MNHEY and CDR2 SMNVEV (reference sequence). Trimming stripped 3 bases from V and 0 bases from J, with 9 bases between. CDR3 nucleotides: TGTGCCAGCAGTTTTCAGGGTAGCTCCTACAATGAGCAGTTCTTC. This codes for CASSFQGSSYNEQFF.

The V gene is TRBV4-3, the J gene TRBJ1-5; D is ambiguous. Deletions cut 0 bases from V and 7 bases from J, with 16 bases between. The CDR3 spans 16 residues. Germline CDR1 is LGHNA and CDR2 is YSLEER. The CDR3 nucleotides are TGCGCCAGCAGCCAAGACATCGAGGGAAGATTCCAGCCCCAGCATTTT. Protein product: CASSQDIEGRFQPQHF.

The CDR3 bases are TGTGCCAGCACAACAGGGAACACTGAAGCTTTCTTT. It codes for CASTTGNTEAFF. V usage is TRBV2 and J usage is TRBJ1-1, with D perhaps TRBD1 (5 bases). Germline V CDR1 and CDR2: SNHLY, FYNNEI. CDR3 length equals 12 residues. V lost 7 bases and J 1 base, leaving 7 bases between the germline ends.

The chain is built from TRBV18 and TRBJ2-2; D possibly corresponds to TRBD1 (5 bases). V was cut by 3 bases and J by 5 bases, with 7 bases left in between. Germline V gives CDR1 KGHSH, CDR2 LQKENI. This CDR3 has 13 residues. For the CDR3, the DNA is TGTGCCAGCTCACCCCGACAGACCGGGGAGCTGTTTTTT. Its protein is CASSPRQTGELFF.